The clone carrying this T cell receptor (beta chain) is medium-sized in the sample. Using immunoSEQ multiplex PCR, the repertoire was profiled, and TCRdb retains in-frame clones only, with some absent. This sample has 100,000 to 150,000 clones, with 79% found just once. The CDR3 runs to 14 residues. The J segment lost 3 bases and the V segment lost 4 bases, leaving 6 bases of the junction unmatched. CDR1 is MNHEY, CDR2 SVGAGI, per germline. This sample is part of a study of blood T cell repertoires in COVID-19. About the study: Researchers got acute and convalescent COVID-19 samples from the United States, Italy and Spain. T cells, B-cell-depleted T cells, or PBMCs provided the cDNA or gDNA that served as material.

This receptor was taken from a man aged 35 to 55 with active or convalescent COVID-19. This chain uses TRBV6-5 with TRBJ2-7, with 7 positions matching TRBD2. The specimen sequenced was peripheral blood. CDR3 bases: TGTGCCAGCAGTTCCCAGGCGGGGGACTACGAGCAGTACTTC. This codes for CASSSQAGDYEQYF.